This TCR beta chain emerged from a study of blood T cell repertoires in COVID-19 (dated by TCRdb to 2018 to 2020). Context from the whole study: Samples covering the acute and convalescent phases of COVID-19 were provided by collaborators in the United States, Italy and Spain. The prospective study material was composed of cDNA or gDNA derived from T cells, B-cell-depleted T cells, or PBMCs. Subjects who had been exposed to COVID-19, were actively infected with it, or had recovered from it provided the deeply sampled blood TCRbeta repertoires that made up the dataset. A freely available public database, intended as a resource for researchers studying the immune response to SARS-CoV-2, is where the repertoires were released. Samples were obtained from the ongoing ImmuneRACE study (first 160 participants) and from about 1,300 subjects provided by 6 global collaborators. A de-identified subject ID, COVID-19 status, age in years and sex were almost always included in the sample metadata. HLA class I and class II types, where available, came from metadata supplied by the sample provider rather than from assay-based typing.

Including cysteine and phenylalanine, the CDR3 has 12 amino acids. This entry keeps only the CDR3 DNA: 36 bases, framed from base 1. CDR1 and CDR2 are drawn from the germline V gene: MGHRA, YSYEKL. V lost 0 bases and J lost 15 bases; the stretch between them is 11 bases long. Findings and caveats that apply to the study as a whole: The amount of clinical and demographic metadata varied by source and participant and was provided uncurated.

Remarks on this clone: Its antigen remains undetermined. No much larger clone is present one base from it, and per-base qualities are unavailable.

Collaborating institutions collected whole blood in K2EDTA tubes following their own protocols. Collaborator samples were shipped for TCRbeta analysis as frozen whole blood, isolated PBMCs, or DNA extracted from either sample type. TCRbeta CDR3 regions were amplified from genomic DNA using the immunoSEQ Assay, a bias-controlled multiplex PCR. As for the authors' bioinformatics: The number of nucleated cells in each sample was estimated by amplification of reference gene primers within the assay. To quantify the absolute abundance of each unique TCRbeta CDR3 rearrangement, sequence reads were collapsed and filtered. For each sample, productive Simpson clonality was calculated as the square root of Simpson's diversity index across productive rearrangements. TCRdb holds this immuneACCESS table with in-frame rearrangements only. Some clones are missing; in checked studies, unresolved V genes explain under half, and the rest has no known cause. The V and J calls and clone size come from that table; D and trimming were worked out from the DNA. The sample contains around 100,000 clones, around nine tenths of them found a single time. The ten largest account for 15% to 17% of the sample.

Specimen: peripheral blood. The sequence was collected from a human donor in a cohort sampled during active COVID-19. This sequence uses TRBV4-1 and TRBJ1-4; the D gene is not confidently resolved. The DNA sequence follows: TGCGCCAGCAGCCAAGATGACCGCGGGGTGTTTTTT. It encodes CASSQDDRGVFF.